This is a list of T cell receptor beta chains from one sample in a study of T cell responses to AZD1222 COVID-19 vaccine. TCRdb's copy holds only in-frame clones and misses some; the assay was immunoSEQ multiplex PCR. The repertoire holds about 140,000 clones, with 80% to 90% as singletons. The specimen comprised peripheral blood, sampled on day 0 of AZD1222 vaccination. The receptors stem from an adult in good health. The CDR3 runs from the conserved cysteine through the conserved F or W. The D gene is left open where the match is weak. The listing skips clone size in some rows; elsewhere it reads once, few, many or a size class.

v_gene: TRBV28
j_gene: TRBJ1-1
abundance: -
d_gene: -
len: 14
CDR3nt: TGTGCCAGCAGTTTTGAGGGCCTTAACACTGAAGCTTTCTTT
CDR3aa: CASSFEGLNTEAFF

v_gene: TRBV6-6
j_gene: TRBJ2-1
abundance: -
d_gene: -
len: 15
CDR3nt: TGTGCCAGCAGCATCCGGTTCCCAGGGGACAATGAGCAGTTCTTC
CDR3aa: CASSIRFPGDNEQFF

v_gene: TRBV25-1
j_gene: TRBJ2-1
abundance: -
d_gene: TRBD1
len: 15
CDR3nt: TGTGCCAGCAGTGGCGGGACAGGGGCCTACAATGAGCAGTTCTTC
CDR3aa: CASSGGTGAYNEQFF

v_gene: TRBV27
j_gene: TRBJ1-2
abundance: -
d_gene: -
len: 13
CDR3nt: TGTGCCAGCAGTGGGAACAGGATCCATGGCTACACCTTC
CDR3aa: CASSGNRIHGYTF

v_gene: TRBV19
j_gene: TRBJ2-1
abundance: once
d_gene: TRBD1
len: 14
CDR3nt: TGTGCCAGTAGTTTTAGGACAGGGCACAATGAGCAGTTCTTC
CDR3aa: CASSFRTGHNEQFF

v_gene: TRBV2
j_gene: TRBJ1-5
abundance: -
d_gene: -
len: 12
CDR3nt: TGTGCCAGCAGTGAACAGATCAGCTCCCAGCATTTT
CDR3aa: CASSEQISSQHF

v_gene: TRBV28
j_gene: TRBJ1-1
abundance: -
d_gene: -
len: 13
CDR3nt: TGTGCCAGCAGTTTACCCGGGCGGACTGAAGCTTTCTTT
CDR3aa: CASSLPGRTEAFF

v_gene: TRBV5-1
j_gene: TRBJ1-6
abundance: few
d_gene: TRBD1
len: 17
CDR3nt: TGCGCCAGCAGCTTGAGCACCTCAGGGGGCAATAATTCACCCCTCCACTTT
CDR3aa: CASSLSTSGGNNSPLHF

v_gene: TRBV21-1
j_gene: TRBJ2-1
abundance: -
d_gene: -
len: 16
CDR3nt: TGTGCCAGCAGCCCGACTAGCGGGAGGTCCTACAATGAGCAGTTCTTC
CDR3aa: CASSPTSGRSYNEQFF

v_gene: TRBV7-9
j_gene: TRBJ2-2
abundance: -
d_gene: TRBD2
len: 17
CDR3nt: TGTGCCAGCAGCTTAAGAGCGGGGGCCCAGAACACCGGGGAGCTGTTTTTT
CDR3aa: CASSLRAGAQNTGELFF

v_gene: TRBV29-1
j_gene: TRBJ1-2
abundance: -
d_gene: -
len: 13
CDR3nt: TGCAGCGTTGATTTCGGGCAGATCCATGGCTACACCTTC
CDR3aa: CSVDFGQIHGYTF

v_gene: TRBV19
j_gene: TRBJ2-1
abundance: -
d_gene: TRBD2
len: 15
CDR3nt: TGTGCCAGTAGTATAAATAAGGCGGGGGGGTTTGAGCAGTTCTTC
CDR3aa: CASSINKAGGFEQFF

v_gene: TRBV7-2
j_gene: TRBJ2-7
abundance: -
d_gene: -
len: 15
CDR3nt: TGTGCCAGCAGCGAACACCGGACGCCGAGCTACGAGCAGTACTTC
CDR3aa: CASSEHRTPSYEQYF

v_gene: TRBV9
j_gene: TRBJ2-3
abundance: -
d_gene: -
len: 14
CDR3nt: TGTGCCAGCAGCCCCTGGACCCAGGCAGATACGCAGTATTTT
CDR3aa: CASSPWTQADTQYF

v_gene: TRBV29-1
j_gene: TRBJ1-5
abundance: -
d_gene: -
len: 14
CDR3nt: TGCAGCGTTGGGACAGAGGCTCTTAATCAGCCCCAGCATTTT
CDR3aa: CSVGTEALNQPQHF

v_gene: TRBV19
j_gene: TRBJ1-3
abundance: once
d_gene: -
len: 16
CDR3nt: TGTGCCAGTAGTATACGGCAGGGGTATTCTGGAAACACCATATATTTT
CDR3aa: CASSIRQGYSGNTIYF

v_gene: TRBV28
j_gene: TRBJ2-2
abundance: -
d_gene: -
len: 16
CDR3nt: TGTGCCAGCAGTTTATTATCAACCCGGAGCACCGGGGAGCTGTTTTTT
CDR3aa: CASSLLSTRSTGELFF

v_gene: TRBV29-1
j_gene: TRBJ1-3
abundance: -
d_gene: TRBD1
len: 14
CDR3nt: TGCAGCGTTGCTGACAGGGCCGCTGGAAACACCATATATTTT
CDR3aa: CSVADRAAGNTIYF

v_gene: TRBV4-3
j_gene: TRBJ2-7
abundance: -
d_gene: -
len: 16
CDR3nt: TGCGCCAGCAGCCAAGAAGCAGCGATAGGCTCCTACGAGCAGTACTTC
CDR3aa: CASSQEAAIGSYEQYF

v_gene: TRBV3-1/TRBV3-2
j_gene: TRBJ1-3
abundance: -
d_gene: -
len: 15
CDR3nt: TGTGCCAGCAGTACAATGTCAGATCATGGAAACACCATATATTTT
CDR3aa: CASSTMSDHGNTIYF

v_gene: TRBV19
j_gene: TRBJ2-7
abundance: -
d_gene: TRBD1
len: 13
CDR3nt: TGTGCCAGTACCGGGACAGGGAGGTACGAGCAGTACTTC
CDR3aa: CASTGTGRYEQYF

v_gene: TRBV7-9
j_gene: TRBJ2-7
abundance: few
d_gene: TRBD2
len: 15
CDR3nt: TGTGCCAGCAGCTTCAAGGGACTAGCAGGCGACGAGCAGTACTTC
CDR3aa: CASSFKGLAGDEQYF

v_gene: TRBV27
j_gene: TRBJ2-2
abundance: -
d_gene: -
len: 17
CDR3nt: TGTGCCAGCAGTTTAGAGAGGAGGCGCGCGAACACCGGGGAGCTGTTTTTT
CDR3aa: CASSLERRRANTGELFF

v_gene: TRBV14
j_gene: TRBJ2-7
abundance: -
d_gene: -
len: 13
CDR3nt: TGTGCCAGCAGCCAATGGGGCGGCTACGAGCAGTACTTC
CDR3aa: CASSQWGGYEQYF

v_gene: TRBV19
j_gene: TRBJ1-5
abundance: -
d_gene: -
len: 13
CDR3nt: TGTGCCAGTAGTATATGGGGTAATCAGCCCCAGCATTTT
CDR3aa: CASSIWGNQPQHF

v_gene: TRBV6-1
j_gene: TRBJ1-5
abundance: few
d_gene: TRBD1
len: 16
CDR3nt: TGTGCCAGCAGTGAGAAGACAGGGTTTAGCAATCAGCCCCAGCATTTT
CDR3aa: CASSEKTGFSNQPQHF

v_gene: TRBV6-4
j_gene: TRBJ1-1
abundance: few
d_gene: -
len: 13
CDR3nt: TGTGCCAGCAGTGAAAGGGACAACACTGAAGCTTTCTTT
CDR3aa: CASSERDNTEAFF

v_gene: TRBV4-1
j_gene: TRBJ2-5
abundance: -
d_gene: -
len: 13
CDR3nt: TGCGCCAGCAGCCCCTTGCGGGCAGAGACCCAGTACTTC
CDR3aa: CASSPLRAETQYF

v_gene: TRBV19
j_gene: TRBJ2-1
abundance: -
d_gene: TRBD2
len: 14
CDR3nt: TGTGCCAGTAGTTTGCGGGGGGCCCACAATGAGCAGTTCTTC
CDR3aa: CASSLRGAHNEQFF

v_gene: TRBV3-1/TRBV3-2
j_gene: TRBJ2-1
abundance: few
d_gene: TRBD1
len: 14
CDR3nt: TGTGCCAGCAGCTCCGAGACAGGGAGAGATGAGCAGTTCTTC
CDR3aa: CASSSETGRDEQFF

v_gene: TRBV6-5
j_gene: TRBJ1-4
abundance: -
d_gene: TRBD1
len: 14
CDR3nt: TGTGCCAGCAGCGGGACAGGGGAATTGGAAAAACTGTTTTTT
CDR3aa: CASSGTGELEKLFF

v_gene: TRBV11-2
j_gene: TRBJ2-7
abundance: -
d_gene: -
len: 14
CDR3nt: TGTGCCAGCAGCTTAAGCCTGAACTCCTACGAGCAGTACTTC
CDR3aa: CASSLSLNSYEQYF

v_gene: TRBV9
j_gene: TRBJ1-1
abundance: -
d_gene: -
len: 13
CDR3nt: TGTGCCAGCAGCGCCCGACCCCGCGCTGAAGCTTTCTTT
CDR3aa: CASSARPRAEAFF

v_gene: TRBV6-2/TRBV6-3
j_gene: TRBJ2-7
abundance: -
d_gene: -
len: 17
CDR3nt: TGTGCCAGCAGTTACTCGGGTGGCGGGCCGAACTCCTACGAGCAGTACTTC
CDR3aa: CASSYSGGGPNSYEQYF

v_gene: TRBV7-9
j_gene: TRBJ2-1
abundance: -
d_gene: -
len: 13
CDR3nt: TGTGCCAGCAGCCCCGCGTTAGCGCCCGAGCAGTTCTTC
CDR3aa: CASSPALAPEQFF